This T cell receptor beta chain comes out of a study of blood T cell repertoires in COVID-19. Background on the study: The United States, Italy and Spain were the sources of the acute and convalescent COVID-19 samples. PBMCs, B-cell-depleted T cells, or T cells were the source of the cDNA or gDNA that made up the material.

Authors' methods: The authors estimated nucleated cell counts from reference gene primer amplification. Clones were read by immunoSEQ multiplex PCR, and TCRdb kept only the in-frame ones, dropping some. V, J and clone size are those of that table, while D and trimming were read from the DNA. The sample has a few hundred thousand clones; 75% to 90% are singletons. V was clipped by 3 bases and J by 8 bases, with 13 bases between them. CDR3 length: 13 residues. Germline V gives CDR1 LNHDA, CDR2 SQIVND (reference sequence). Sequenced input: peripheral blood. This sequence was found in a man aged 30 to 45 with acute or convalescent COVID-19. V and J are TRBV19 and TRBJ1-2; TRBD1 might be the D (5 bases). CDR3 DNA: TGTGCCAGTAGTATGAATGGGGCGCGGGGCTACACCTTC. Protein product: CASSMNGARGYTF.